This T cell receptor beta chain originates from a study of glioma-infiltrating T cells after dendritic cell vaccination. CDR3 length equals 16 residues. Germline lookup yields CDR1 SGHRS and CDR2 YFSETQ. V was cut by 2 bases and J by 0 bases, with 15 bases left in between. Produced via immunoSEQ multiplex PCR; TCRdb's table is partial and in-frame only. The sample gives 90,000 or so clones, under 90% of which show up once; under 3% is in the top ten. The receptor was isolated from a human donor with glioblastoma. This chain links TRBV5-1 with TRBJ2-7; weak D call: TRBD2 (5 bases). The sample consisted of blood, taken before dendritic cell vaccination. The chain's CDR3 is CASSFPTGMSSYEQYF. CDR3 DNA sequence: TGCGCCAGCAGCTTCCCAACGGGGATGAGCTCCTACGAGCAGTACTTC.